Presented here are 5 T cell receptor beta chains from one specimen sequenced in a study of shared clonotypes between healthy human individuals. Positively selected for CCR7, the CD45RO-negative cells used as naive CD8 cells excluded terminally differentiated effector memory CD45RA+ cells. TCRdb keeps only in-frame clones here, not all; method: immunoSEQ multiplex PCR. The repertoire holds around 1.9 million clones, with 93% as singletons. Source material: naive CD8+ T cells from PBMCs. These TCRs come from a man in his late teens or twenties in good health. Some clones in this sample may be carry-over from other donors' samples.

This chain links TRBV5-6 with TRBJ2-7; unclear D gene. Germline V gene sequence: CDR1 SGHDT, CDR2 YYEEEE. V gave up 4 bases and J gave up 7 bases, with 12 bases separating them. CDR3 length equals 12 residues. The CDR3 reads CASSRLLVEQYF. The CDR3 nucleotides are TGTGCCAGCAGCCGGCTCCTCGTGGAGCAGTACTTC.

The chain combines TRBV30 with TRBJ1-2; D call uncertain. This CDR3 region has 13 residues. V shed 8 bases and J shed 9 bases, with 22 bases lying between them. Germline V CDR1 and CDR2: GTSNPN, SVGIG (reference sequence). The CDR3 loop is CAQGPQTGPSYTF. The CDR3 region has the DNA TGTGCCCAAGGCCCGCAAACGGGCCCTAGCTACACCTTC.

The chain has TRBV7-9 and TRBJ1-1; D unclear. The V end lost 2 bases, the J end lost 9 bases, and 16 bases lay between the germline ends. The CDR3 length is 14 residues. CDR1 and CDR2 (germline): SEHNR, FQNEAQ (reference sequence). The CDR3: CASSLNGQKGKAFF. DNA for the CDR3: TGTGCCAGCAGCTTAAATGGGCAGAAAGGAAAAGCTTTCTTT.

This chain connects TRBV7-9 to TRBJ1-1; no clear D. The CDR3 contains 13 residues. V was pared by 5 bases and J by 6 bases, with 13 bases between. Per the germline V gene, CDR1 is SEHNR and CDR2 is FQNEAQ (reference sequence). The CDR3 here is CASSQARQAEAFF. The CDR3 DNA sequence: TGTGCCAGCAGCCAAGCGCGGCAGGCTGAAGCTTTCTTT.

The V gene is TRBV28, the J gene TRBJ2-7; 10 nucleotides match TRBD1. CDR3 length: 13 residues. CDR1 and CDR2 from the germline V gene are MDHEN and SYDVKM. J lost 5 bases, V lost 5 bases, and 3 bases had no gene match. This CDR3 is CASSGGTGDEQYF. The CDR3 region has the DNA TGTGCCAGCAGTGGCGGGACAGGGGACGAGCAGTACTTC.